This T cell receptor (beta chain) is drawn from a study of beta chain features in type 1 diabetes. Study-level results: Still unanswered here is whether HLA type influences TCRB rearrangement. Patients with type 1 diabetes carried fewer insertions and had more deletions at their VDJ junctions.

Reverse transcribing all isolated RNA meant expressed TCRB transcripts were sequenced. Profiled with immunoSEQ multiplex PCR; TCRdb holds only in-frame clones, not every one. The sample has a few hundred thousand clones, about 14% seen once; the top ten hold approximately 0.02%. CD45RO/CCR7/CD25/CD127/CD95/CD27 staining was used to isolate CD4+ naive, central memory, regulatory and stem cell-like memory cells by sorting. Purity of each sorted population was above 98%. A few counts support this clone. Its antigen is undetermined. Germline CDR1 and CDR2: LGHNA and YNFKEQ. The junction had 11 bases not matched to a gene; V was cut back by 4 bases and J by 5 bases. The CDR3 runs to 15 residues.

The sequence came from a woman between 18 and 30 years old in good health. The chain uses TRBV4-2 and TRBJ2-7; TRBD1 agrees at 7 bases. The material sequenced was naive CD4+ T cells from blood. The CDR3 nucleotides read TGTGCCAGCAGCCCAGCAGGGGACAGCTTCAACGAGCAGTACTTC. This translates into CASSPAGDSFNEQYF.